What follows are 14 T cell receptor beta chains derived from one specimen sequenced in a study of cytotoxic CD8 clonotypes in ibrutinib-treated CLL. Clones were read by immunoSEQ multiplex PCR, and TCRdb kept only the in-frame ones, dropping some. The sample consists of more than 110,000 clones, roughly three quarters of them appearing once. Sequencing used PBMCs, obtained after 24 months of ibrutinib treatment. The receptors were sampled from a human donor with chronic lymphocytic leukemia.

The genes are TRBV7-9 and TRBJ2-3; 9 bases map to TRBD2. Germline lookup yields CDR1 SEHNR and CDR2 FQNEAQ (reference sequence). This CDR3 contains 17 residues. The J segment lost 4 bases and the V segment lost 5 bases, leaving 13 bases of the junction unmatched. The CDR3 nucleotides are TGTGCCAGCAGCCCGACAAGTAGCGGGAGTTGGTCAGATACGCAGTATTTT. Translated, it gives CASSPTSSGSWSDTQYF.

The chain has TRBV28 and TRBJ2-7, with D possibly being TRBD2 (5 bases). The CDR3 spans 16 residues. Per germline, CDR1 MDHEN and CDR2 SYDVKM. V was cut by 6 bases and J by 4 bases, with 22 bases left in between. The CDR3 DNA sequence: TGTGCCAGCAGCCAACCCGAGGGCAAGGGTGGTTACGAGCAGTACTTC. Amino acid sequence: CASSQPEGKGGYEQYF.

This clone was observed a single time. The chain carries TRBV28 and TRBJ2-7, with a tentative D call TRBD2 (6 bases). With 5 bases removed from V and 2 bases from J, the gap between germline ends came to 19 bases. Germline-derived CDR1 and CDR2 are MDHEN and SYDVKM. This CDR3 is built from 16 residues. The CDR3 spells CASSATPGDATYEQYF. The DNA of the CDR3 is TGTGCCAGCAGTGCAACTCCGGGGGACGCTACCTACGAGCAGTACTTC. Combining the CDR3 with reference TRBV28 and TRBJ2-7 gives the whole variable domain DVKVTQSSRYLVKRTGEKVFLECVQDMDHENMFWYRQDPGLGLRLIYFSYDVKMKEKGDIPEGYSVSREKKERFSLILESASTNQTSMYLCASSATPGDATYEQYFGPGTRLTVT.

The CDR3 nucleotides are TGTGCCATCAGGCAGGGGGTTGCTGGGGCCAACGTCCTGACTTTC. Encoded protein: CAIRQGVAGANVLTF. The V call is TRBV10-3, the J call TRBJ2-6; 7 nucleotides agree with TRBD1. Germline V gene data show CDR1 as ENHRY and CDR2 as SYGVKD. The V gene end was trimmed by 6 bases and the J gene end by 2 bases; junction bases not matched to a gene: 4. The length of the CDR3 is 15 residues.

This clone was recorded only once. The rearrangement uses TRBV9 and TRBJ2-5; D remains ambiguous. The germline V gene encodes CDR1 SGDLS and CDR2 YYNGEE. Trimming shortened V by 0 bases and J by 1 base, and 4 bases separated the two germline ends. The CDR3 is 13 amino acids. The CDR3: CASSVDPQETQYF. The DNA of the CDR3 is TGTGCCAGCAGCGTAGACCCCCAAGAGACCCAGTACTTC. The full variable domain, in which reference TRBV9 and TRBJ2-5 provide the parts outside the CDR3, is DSGVTQTPKHLITATGQRVTLRCSPRSGDLSVYWYQQSLDQGLQFLIQYYNGEERAKGNILERFSAQQFPDLHSELNLSSLELGDSALYFCASSVDPQETQYFGPGTRLLVL.

The chain joins TRBV19 to TRBJ2-7; D remains unclear. CDR1 LNHDA and CDR2 SQIVND come from the germline V gene (reference sequence). CDR3 length equals 12 residues. V dropped 4 bases and J dropped 1 base, with 5 bases sitting between them. In nucleotides, the CDR3 is TGTGCCAGTAGTAGCCTATCCTACGAGCAGTACTTC. As protein: CASSSLSYEQYF.

The rearrangement joins TRBV2 to TRBJ2-5; a possible D gene is TRBD1 (8 bases). V gave up 7 bases and J gave up 2 bases, with 14 bases separating them. Germline V gene sequence: CDR1 SNHLY, CDR2 FYNNEI. The CDR3 extends over 14 amino acids. CDR3 loop: CASTVQGGQETQYF. In DNA, the CDR3 is TGTGCCAGCACTGTACAGGGGGGGCAAGAGACCCAGTACTTC.

A word on this clone: The same CDR3 arises from other DNA sequences in this sample as well. The chain employs TRBV7-2 and TRBJ1-4; 11 bases line up with TRBD1. The junction had 4 bases not matched to a gene; V was cut back by 5 bases and J by 8 bases. The germline CDR1 and CDR2 sequences are SGHTA and FQGNSA. The CDR3 is 14 amino acids. The CDR3 loop reads CASSLGTGGEKLFF. CDR3 DNA sequence: TGTGCCAGCAGCCTTGGGACAGGGGGGGAAAAACTGTTTTTT. Based on the CDR3 plus reference TRBV7-2 and TRBJ1-4, the full variable domain is GAGVSQSPSNKVTEKGKDVELRCDPISGHTALYWYRQSLGQGLEFLIYFQGNSAPDKSGLPSDRFSAERTGGSVSTLTIQRTQQEDSAVYLCASSLGTGGEKLFFGSGTQLSVL.

The DNA for the CDR3 is TGTGCCATCAGTGACCCCGGACTAGCGGGAGGCCACCCTCTAGATACGCAGTATTTT. Its protein is CAISDPGLAGGHPLDTQYF. The chain combines TRBV10-3 with TRBJ2-3, with 14 bases lining up with TRBD2. V lost 3 bases, J lost 5 bases, and 13 bases stayed unmatched. Germline values: CDR1 ENHRY, CDR2 SYGVKD. The CDR3 runs to 19 residues.

This clone was counted a few times. The gene calls are TRBV6-5 and TRBJ1-6, with a weak D call TRBD1 (6 bases). The CDR3 is 13 amino acids. The V end lost 8 bases, the J end lost 6 bases, and 11 bases lay between the germline ends. CDR1 is MNHEY, CDR2 SVGAGI, per germline. This CDR3 is CASQGIGNSPLHF. The CDR3 coding sequence is TGTGCCAGCCAGGGGATTGGTAATTCACCCCTCCACTTT.

The chain carries TRBV11-2 and TRBJ2-5; D call uncertain. This CDR3 is built from 12 residues. The V end was cut by 5 bases, the J end by 1 base, with 5 bases between. Germline CDR1 and CDR2: SGHAT and FQNNGV. The CDR3 sequence: CASSPAQETQYF. The CDR3, as DNA: TGTGCCAGCAGCCCCGCCCAAGAGACCCAGTACTTC.

V gene TRBV18 combines with J gene TRBJ1-1; D uncertain. Trimming removed 2 bases at V and 0 bases at J, with 16 bases between. The CDR3 is 17 amino acids. Germline CDR1 reads KGHSH; CDR2 reads LQKENI. The CDR3 DNA is TGTGCCAGCTCACCAGGCTTTGGAGACGCCATGAACACTGAAGCTTTCTTT. It is translated as CASSPGFGDAMNTEAFF.

This chain connects TRBV7-2 to TRBJ2-3, with D hard to call. Trimming left V 5 bases short and J 14 bases short, with 11 bases between. In germline, CDR1 is SGHTA, CDR2 FQGNSA. This CDR3 contains 10 residues. CDR3 nucleotides: TGTGCCAGCAGCCGGACCCAACCGTATTTT. It yields the protein CASSRTQPYF. Looking up the rest from reference TRBV7-2 and TRBJ2-3 gives the full variable domain: GAGVSQSPSNKVTEKGKDVELRCDPISGHTALYWYRQSLGQGLEFLIYFQGNSAPDKSGLPSDRFSAERTGGSVSTLTIQRTQQEDSAVYLCASSRTQPYFGPGTRLTVL.

V is TRBV6-1 and J is TRBJ2-7, with D possibly TRBD1 on 5 matching bases. V was pared by 5 bases and J by 7 bases, with 15 bases between. There are 13 residues in the CDR3. Germline V lookup: CDR1 MNHNS, CDR2 SASEGT. The DNA for the CDR3 is TGTGCCAGCAGTCCCCCGCCTGCAGGGGAGCAGTACTTC. Amino acids: CASSPPPAGEQYF.